This is a list of T cell receptor beta chains from one sample in a study of blood T cell repertoires in COVID-19. Profiled with immunoSEQ multiplex PCR; TCRdb holds only in-frame clones, not every one. The repertoire holds around 310,000 clones, with around 90% as singletons. Sequencing was carried out using peripheral blood. Receptor source: a woman in her 30s with COVID-19, enrolled during active disease. The conserved cysteine and the conserved F or W are not part of the CDR3 here.

V gene	CDR3 protein
TRBV18	ASSPWTSGFAYNEQF
TRBV7-9	ASSPRLLAGADEQF
TRBV19	ASSPIGTSGGLEQY
TRBV4-1	ASSLQGAGFATNEKLF
TRBV19	ASRRTSLNEQF
TRBV27	ASSLEGTSTDTQY
TRBV7-9	ASSRPGQGALGGYT
TRBV4-1	ASSQEGPGNTIY
TRBV5-1	ASSSTNYEQY
TRBV5-1	ASSLAGVTYNEQF
TRBV28	ASISSSYEQY
TRBV7-2	ASTSREQGTDTQY
TRBV3-1/TRBV3-2	ASSQEGRLAGGWSGETQY
TRBV7-2	ASSLRQIPSNQPQH
TRBV28	ASSLSGGNQPQH
TRBV5-1	ASSLRTGDDQPQH
TRBV5-4	ASRPSTYNEQF
TRBV3-1/TRBV3-2	ASSPHPETTTGAIYGYT
TRBV10-2	ASSPIAGGPGDTQY
TRBV10-2	ASSEGGISYNEQF
TRBV5-1	ASSHGQTSSYEQY
TRBV27	ASSPRVAGDQY
TRBV27	ASAVAGGLETQY
TRBV5-1	ASSTGTGEADEQY
TRBV19	ASSANSPTNEKLF
TRBV29-1	SVERQGGTEAF
TRBV27	ASSSLAGDGGTQY
TRBV4-3	ASSQDFGGTEAF
TRBV4-1	ASSQGRDRSEQF
TRBV7-2	ASSFAGEFDYGYT
TRBV5-6	ASSLDPTDLGWQQF
TRBV6-5	ASGRGLHTEAF
TRBV9	ASSVAVSGKYYEQY
TRBV6-5	ASTSRANSPLH
TRBV5-1	ASSTGQGTNTEAF
TRBV10-3	AISETDTNSPLH
TRBV6-2/TRBV6-3	ASSYGAGGVNEQF
TRBV4-1	ASSQASTDGLF
TRBV29-1	SVEDQGGYREQY
TRBV6-5	ASSPGGAKNIQY
TRBV9	ASSVGVIGQAGEQY
TRBV5-6	ASSPRDTAYEQY
TRBV9	ASSVVKGRGTNEKLF
TRBV4-1	ASSGGLAKNIQY
TRBV4-3	ASSQELEDEQF
TRBV4-1	ASVGENYGYT
TRBV6-5	ASNEGGSNYGYT
TRBV19	ASSKDRGNTEAF
TRBV7-7	ASSSREDTEAF